The 11 T cell receptor beta chains given below trace back to one sample, sequenced in a study of blood T cell repertoires in COVID-19 (dated by TCRdb to the early 2020s). The library was made by the immunoSEQ multiplex PCR assay. TCRdb limited this immuneACCESS table to in-frame rearrangements with V and J called. A share of clones is missing; checked studies link under half to unresolved V genes, and the rest is unexplained. This sample has over 200,000 clones in its table, and around 83% of those were observed once. The ten biggest clones cover 6.8% of the sample. The sequencing input was PBMCs or T cells enriched from blood (not recorded which). Source of these receptors: a woman in her 40s who had recovered from COVID-19.

The V gene is TRBV10-1, the J gene TRBJ1-5, with D possibly being TRBD1 (6 bases). V was cut by 6 bases and J by 6 bases, with 12 bases left in between. CDR3 length equals 13 residues. Germline V gene data show CDR1 as WNHNN and CDR2 as SYGVQD (reference sequence). CDR3 sequence: CASSPGTTQPQHF. CDR3 DNA sequence: TGCGCCAGCAGCCCTGGGACAACTCAGCCCCAGCATTTT.

The chain combines TRBV19 with TRBJ1-2, with TRBD1 as a possible D gene (5 bases). V was shortened by 2 bases and J by 3 bases, with 7 bases between the two germline ends. This CDR3 comprises 13 residues. Germline V gene lookup returns CDR1 LNHDA and CDR2 SQIVND (reference sequence). CDR3 sequence: CASSIQGDYGYTF. In nucleotides, the CDR3 is TGTGCCAGTAGTATACAGGGCGACTATGGCTACACCTTC. Drawing the rest from reference TRBV19 and TRBJ1-2, the complete variable domain is DGGITQSPKYLFRKEGQNVTLSCEQNLNHDAMYWYRQDPGQGLRLIYYSQIVNDFQKGDIAEGYSVSREKKESFPLTVTSAQKNPTAFYLCASSIQGDYGYTFGSGTRLTVV.

The CDR3: CASSVGGSGNQETQYF. CDR3 in DNA: TGTGCCAGCAGCGTAGGGGGTAGCGGGAACCAAGAGACCCAGTACTTC. The chain links TRBV9 to TRBJ2-5, with TRBD2 matching over 8 bases. Germline V gene data show CDR1 as SGDLS and CDR2 as YYNGEE. Trimming took 0 bases from V and 0 from J; bases not matched to a gene: 4. The CDR3 has 16 amino acids.

CDR3 sequence: CAISVAGPMMGPQHF. The CDR3, as DNA: TGTGCCATCAGTGTTGCAGGGCCCATGATGGGGCCCCAGCATTTT. V gene TRBV10-3 combines with J gene TRBJ1-5; possible D gene TRBD1, 5 bases. Germline V gene data show CDR1 as ENHRY and CDR2 as SYGVKD. The CDR3 is made up of 15 amino acids. Trimming took off 4 bases at V and 9 bases at J, with 19 bases between the two ends.

V gene TRBV10-1 combines with J gene TRBJ2-1; 8 bases agree with TRBD2. The junction had 8 bases not matched to a gene; V was cut back by 2 bases and J by 5 bases. The CDR3 is 16 amino acids. Germline loops: CDR1 WNHNN, CDR2 SYGVQD (reference sequence). CDR3 nucleotide sequence: TGCGCCAGCAGTGAGGCCAGCGGGAGCCGAGACAATGAGCAGTTCTTC. Residues: CASSEASGSRDNEQFF.

The chain combines TRBV7-2 with TRBJ2-6; a weak D match, TRBD1 (6 bases). The V gene's germline CDR1 is SGHTA and CDR2 FQGNSA. This CDR3 has 15 amino acids. The ends were cut back, 3 bases at V and 2 bases at J, with 8 bases in the middle. CDR3 in amino acids: CASSLDRAGANVLTF. The CDR3 nucleotides read TGTGCCAGCAGCTTGGACAGAGCTGGGGCCAACGTCCTGACTTTC.

The chain carries TRBV3-1 (or the pseudogene TRBV3-2) and TRBJ2-1; TRBD2 matches at 10 bases. The V segment lost 4 bases and the J segment 8 bases; nucleotides outside the gene matches: 23. Per the germline V gene, CDR1 is LGHDT and CDR2 is YNNKEL (reference sequence). This CDR3 is built from 20 residues. The CDR3 bases are TGTGCCAGCAGCCTAAAGCAACTAGCGGGAAATGAAGAGAAAGGTTATGAGCAGTTCTTC. As protein: CASSLKQLAGNEEKGYEQFF.

CDR3 region: CASSFQSGKFADTQYF. CDR3 coding DNA: TGTGCCAGCAGCTTTCAAAGCGGGAAGTTCGCAGATACGCAGTATTTT. This chain links TRBV7-9 with TRBJ2-3, with 7 bases lining up with TRBD2. The CDR3 runs 16 residues. Germline CDR1 is SEHNR and CDR2 is FQNEAQ (reference sequence). V trimming: 3 bases; J trimming: 4 bases; junction bases outside the gene matches: 10. The variable domain in full, with the rest retrieved from reference TRBV7-9 and TRBJ2-3, is DTGVSQNPRHKITKRGQNVTFRCDPISEHNRLYWYRQTLGQGPEFLTYFQNEAQLEKSRLLSDRFSAERPKGSFSTLEIQRTEQGDSAMYLCASSFQSGKFADTQYFGPGTRLTVL.

The genes are TRBV19 and TRBJ2-7, with 10 bases fitting TRBD1. This CDR3 spans 15 amino acids. CDR1 is LNHDA and CDR2 is SQIVND in the germline V gene (reference sequence). Unmatched junction bases numbered 9, after V lost 4 bases and J lost 6 bases. The CDR3 DNA reads TGTGCCAGTAGTACTAGCTCCGGGACAGGGGTCGAGCAGTACTTC. This codes for CASSTSSGTGVEQYF.

The chain is built from TRBV2 and TRBJ1-4; D call uncertain. This CDR3 comprises 13 residues. CDR1 SNHLY and CDR2 FYNNEI come from the germline V gene. Trimming took off 10 bases at V and 5 bases at J, with 14 bases between the two ends. This CDR3 is CATHTTPNEKLFF. The CDR3 bases are TGTGCCACCCACACCACCCCAAATGAAAAACTGTTTTTT. The whole variable domain, filled in from reference TRBV2 and TRBJ1-4, reads EPEVTQTPSHQVTQMGQEVILRCVPISNHLYFYWYRQILGQKVEFLVSFYNNEISEKSEIFDDQFSVERPDGSNFTLKIRSTKLEDSAMYFCATHTTPNEKLFFGSGTQLSVL.

This clone was seen a handful of times. The rearrangement joins TRBV19 to TRBJ2-2; 11 bases are shared with TRBD1. The CDR3 totals 19 residues. Germline CDR1 reads LNHDA; CDR2 reads SQIVND (reference sequence). The junction had 9 bases not matched to a gene; V was cut back by 2 bases and J by 1 base. CDR3 protein: CASSIWTGGPSLNTGELFF. In DNA form, the CDR3 reads TGTGCCAGTAGTATATGGACAGGGGGCCCCTCTTTGAACACCGGGGAGCTGTTTTTT.